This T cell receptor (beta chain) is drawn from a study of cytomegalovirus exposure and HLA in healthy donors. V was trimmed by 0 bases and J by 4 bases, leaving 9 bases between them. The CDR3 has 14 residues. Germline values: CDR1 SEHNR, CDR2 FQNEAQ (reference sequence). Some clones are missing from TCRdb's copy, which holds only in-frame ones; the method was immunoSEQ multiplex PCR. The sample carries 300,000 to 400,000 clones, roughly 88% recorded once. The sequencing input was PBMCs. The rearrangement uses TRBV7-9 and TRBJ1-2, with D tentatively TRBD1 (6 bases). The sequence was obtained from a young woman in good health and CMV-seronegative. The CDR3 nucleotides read TGTGCCAGCAGCTTAGCCGACAGGACCTATGGCTACACCTTC. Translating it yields CASSLADRTYGYTF.